Below, 13 T cell receptor beta chains from the same sample are listed, as sequenced in a study of T cell repertoires in cytomegalovirus infection. TCRdb itself ran the reads through MiXCR, one entry per CDR3 protein. This table holds approximately 490,000 distinct CDR3 sequences, around 11% found once. The sample taken for sequencing was PBMCs. The receptors come from a human donor in good health (CMV status not recorded). Some clones in this sample may be carry-over from other donors' samples.

The J gene is TRBJ1-2, the V gene TRBV6-6; D ambiguous. Germline V gene lookup returns CDR1 MNHNY and CDR2 SVGAGI (reference sequence). Trimming pared 0 bases from V and 5 bases from J, leaving 10 bases between. This CDR3 comprises 14 residues. Here the CDR3 reads CASSYSETNYGYTF. The CDR3 DNA reads TGTGCCAGCAGTTACTCGGAGACGAATTATGGCTACACCTTC.

This clonotype was observed at least ten times. The chain recombines TRBV24-1 with TRBJ2-1; 7 nucleotides line up with TRBD2. Germline V gene data show CDR1 as KGHDR and CDR2 as SFDVKD. The CDR3 contains 16 residues. Germline trimming cut 2 bases from V and 6 bases from J; bases unmatched to any gene: 9. The CDR3 protein is CATSDSRREKVNEQFF. The CDR3 DNA reads TGTGCCACCAGTGATTCGAGGCGGGAGAAAGTCAATGAGCAGTTCTTC.

This clonotype was observed at least ten times. The chain carries TRBV12-5 and TRBJ1-1; 8 positions agree with TRBD1. This CDR3 is built from 15 residues. V trimming: 5 bases; J trimming: 5 bases; junction bases outside the gene matches: 10. CDR1 is LGHNT and CDR2 is FRNRAP in the germline V gene. For the CDR3, the DNA is TGTGCTAGTGGTCAGACCGGGACAGGATCAACTGAAGCTTTCTTT. Translation: CASGQTGTGSTEAFF.

V usage is TRBV28 and J usage is TRBJ1-1; D uncertain. The CDR3 is 13 residues long. V lost 2 bases and J lost 4, with 8 bases in between. The germline CDR1 and CDR2 sequences are MDHEN and SYDVKM. In DNA form, the CDR3 reads TGTGCCAGCAGTTTACGAATATCCACTGAAGCTTTCTTT. Translation gives CASSLRISTEAFF.

This clonotype was seen many times. V usage is TRBV11-2 and J usage is TRBJ1-3; TRBD1 matches 8 bases. Germline V gene data show CDR1 as SGHAT and CDR2 as FQNNGV. This CDR3 spans 15 amino acids. Trimming cost V 5 bases and J 4 bases; bases outside gene matches: 7. For the CDR3, the DNA is TGTGCCAGCAGCACCCGCGGACAGGGCGGAAACACCATATATTTT. It specifies CASSTRGQGGNTIYF.

The sample holds many counts of this clonotype. This rearrangement joins TRBV4-2 to TRBJ2-7; 12 nucleotides match TRBD2. Germline V gives CDR1 LGHNA, CDR2 YNFKEQ. Losses at the gene ends were 4 bases for V and 4 bases for J; bases not matched to a gene: 11. The CDR3 is made up of 17 amino acids. The CDR3, as DNA: TGTGCCAGCAGCCCAGATTTTCCTAGCGGGAGGGGATACGAGCAGTACTTC. It codes for CASSPDFPSGRGYEQYF.

This clonotype was recorded at least ten times. The DNA for the CDR3 is TGTGCCAGCAGTTTTCGTGAAAGAAACACCATATATTTT. Amino acids: CASSFRERNTIYF. This rearrangement joins TRBV12-3 or TRBV12-4 to TRBJ1-3; D remains ambiguous. The CDR3 consists of 13 residues. The V gene lost 3 bases and the J gene lost 5 bases, with 8 bases spanning the gap.

This clonotype was observed many times. The chain employs TRBV11-3 and TRBJ1-1, with D unresolved. The V gene's germline CDR1 is SGHNT and CDR2 YENEEA. This CDR3 spans 13 amino acids. The ends were cut back, 4 bases at V and 6 bases at J, with 12 bases in the middle. In DNA, the CDR3 is TGTGCCAGCAGCTCCCTCCCGTCGGCTGAAGCTTTCTTT. Protein product: CASSSLPSAEAFF.

This clonotype has at least ten counts. The chain is built from TRBV10-1 and TRBJ1-2; D may be TRBD1 (5 bases). Germline CDR1 is WNHNN and CDR2 is SYGVQD (reference sequence). This CDR3 spans 15 amino acids. The V and J ends lost 3 bases and 2 bases respectively, with 13 bases between them. CDR3 coding DNA: TGCGCCAGCAGTGACGAGGGACCACTGAACTATGGCTACACCTTC. Translation gives CASSDEGPLNYGYTF.

The rearrangement links TRBV2 to TRBJ2-2, with D possibly matching TRBD2 (6 bases). Between the trimmed V and J ends, which lost 2 bases and 3 bases, there was a span of 7 bases. The CDR3 has 14 amino acids. CDR1 SNHLY and CDR2 FYNNEI come from the germline V gene. The CDR3: CASSELAYTGELFF. In nucleotides, the CDR3 is TGTGCCAGCAGTGAACTAGCGTACACCGGGGAGCTGTTTTTT.

This clonotype was seen repeatedly, ten times or more. V is TRBV6-6 and J is TRBJ1-5, with D tentatively TRBD1 (5 bases). The V gene lost 5 bases and the J gene lost 1 base, with 12 bases spanning the gap. Germline CDR1 and CDR2: MNHNY and SVGAGI (reference sequence). The CDR3 covers 15 residues. CDR3 amino acids: CASSLKGLSNQPQHF. CDR3 in DNA: TGTGCCAGCAGTCTAAAGGGGCTGAGCAATCAGCCCCAGCATTTT.

This clonotype was counted a few times. This sequence joins TRBV13 and TRBJ1-3; maybe TRBD1 (6 bases). CDR3 length: 15 residues. The germline V gene encodes CDR1 PRHDT and CDR2 FYEKMQ (reference sequence). V lost 5 bases, J lost 0 bases, and 11 bases lay in between. The CDR3 region is CASSRRGGSGNTIYF. CDR3 in DNA: TGTGCCAGCAGCCGAAGAGGGGGCTCTGGAAACACCATATATTTT.

This clonotype came up many times. The V call is TRBV7-9, the J call TRBJ2-7; D unresolved. Germline CDR1 SEHNR, CDR2 FQNEAQ (reference sequence). The CDR3 totals 13 residues. Trimming cost V 4 bases and J 6 bases, with 13 bases left between them. CDR3: CASSSPTRLEQYF. The DNA of the CDR3 is TGTGCCAGCAGCTCCCCCACCCGTCTCGAGCAGTACTTC.